This T cell receptor (beta chain) was recorded in a study of CD8 T cells in ankylosing spondylitis. The V end was cut by 1 base, the J end by 0 bases, with 9 bases between. This CDR3 region has 15 residues. The germline CDR1 and CDR2 sequences are KGHSH and LQKENI. Points from the study as a whole: Seemingly characteristic of ankylosing spondylitis blood was a TCR beta motif consisting of under 10 highly homologous variants. The clones that were linked to disease were reported to be significantly enriched in matched synovial fluid samples from ankylosing spondylitis patients. A subset of motif variants has previously been described in the synovial fluid and blood of reactive arthritis.

Molecular-barcoded quantitative 5'-RACE produced these TCR beta libraries. TCRdb ran MiXCR on the 5' RACE reads and lists one entry per CDR3 protein. The repertoire has roughly 700,000 distinct CDR3 sequences, around 20% of them found once; the top ten carry around 20%. Only a few counts were recorded for this clonotype. Its antigen is unidentified. V usage is TRBV18 and J usage is TRBJ1-2, with no clear D. The TCR was taken from a male donor with ankylosing spondylitis. Sequences were obtained from blood, either unsorted or a sorted T cell fraction (not recorded which). CDR3 in DNA: TGTGCCAGCTCACCACGGGCAGATTCTAACTATGGCTACACCTTC. Translation gives CASSPRADSNYGYTF.